This is a list of T cell receptor beta chains from one sample in a study of shared clonotypes between healthy human individuals. Generated by immunoSEQ multiplex PCR, the TCRdb table keeps only in-frame clones and is missing some. The data contain about 2.1 million clones, about 93% of them singletons. The specimen was naive CD8+ T cells from PBMCs. These receptors came from a man aged 18 to 29 in good health. Some clones in this sample may be carry-over from other donors' samples. Each CDR3 is given without its conserved first and last residue. Fields, in order: V gene, J gene, CDR3 protein.

v_call: TRBV4-3
j_call: TRBJ2-2
cdr3_aa: ASSQDWTSGRFGELF

v_call: TRBV9
j_call: TRBJ2-6
cdr3_aa: ASSGSGFATSGANVLT

v_call: TRBV2
j_call: TRBJ2-1
cdr3_aa: ASMIAGGYNEQF

v_call: TRBV6-5
j_call: TRBJ1-5
cdr3_aa: ASSYRIEDTGWSQH

v_call: TRBV7-9
j_call: TRBJ2-7
cdr3_aa: ASRGLSAGYEQY

v_call: TRBV27
j_call: TRBJ2-7
cdr3_aa: ASSPGLAGSSEQY

v_call: TRBV28
j_call: TRBJ2-5
cdr3_aa: ASRPRAPQETQY

v_call: TRBV30
j_call: TRBJ1-2
cdr3_aa: AGRGTPNYGYT

v_call: TRBV28
j_call: TRBJ2-3
cdr3_aa: ASSPPSRPDTQY

v_call: TRBV9
j_call: TRBJ2-1
cdr3_aa: ASSVGGRALVNEQF

v_call: TRBV25-1
j_call: TRBJ2-1
cdr3_aa: ASSEYRRGPYNEQF

v_call: TRBV15
j_call: TRBJ2-7
cdr3_aa: ATSSRQGANEQY

v_call: TRBV5-5
j_call: TRBJ2-5
cdr3_aa: ASSPGLLQETQY

v_call: TRBV4-2
j_call: TRBJ2-1
cdr3_aa: ASSSGLASNEQF

v_call: TRBV28
j_call: TRBJ1-5
cdr3_aa: ASRSQGEGNQPQH

v_call: TRBV15
j_call: TRBJ2-1
cdr3_aa: ATLQGAGEQF

v_call: TRBV7-9
j_call: TRBJ2-5
cdr3_aa: ASSPQPASGPQQETQY

v_call: TRBV7-9
j_call: TRBJ2-5
cdr3_aa: AVIRGLSEETQY

v_call: TRBV7-9
j_call: TRBJ2-1
cdr3_aa: ASSPRVAGDNEQF

v_call: TRBV6-5
j_call: TRBJ1-1
cdr3_aa: ASSSNPGQLGAF

v_call: TRBV13
j_call: TRBJ1-2
cdr3_aa: ASSITGTQHGYT

v_call: TRBV6-1
j_call: TRBJ1-5
cdr3_aa: ASIRDSSNQPQH

v_call: TRBV19
j_call: TRBJ1-2
cdr3_aa: ASSMRGLVYGYT

v_call: TRBV28
j_call: TRBJ1-3
cdr3_aa: ASRYSLSGNTIY

v_call: TRBV5-1
j_call: TRBJ2-1
cdr3_aa: ASSLLAGGPMYEQF

v_call: TRBV4-1
j_call: TRBJ2-7
cdr3_aa: ASSRRTSGGYEQY

v_call: TRBV7-9
j_call: TRBJ1-4
cdr3_aa: ASSLVTEGAGEKLF

v_call: TRBV6-4
j_call: TRBJ1-1
cdr3_aa: ASSDRSGEDTEAF

v_call: TRBV29-1
j_call: TRBJ2-1
cdr3_aa: SVEEGQPPNEQF

v_call: TRBV7-9
j_call: TRBJ1-1
cdr3_aa: ASSFQLTSEAF

v_call: TRBV7-6
j_call: TRBJ2-1
cdr3_aa: ASSLEIGQGQF

v_call: TRBV19
j_call: TRBJ2-2
cdr3_aa: ASSPMGQGAGELF

v_call: TRBV27
j_call: TRBJ1-5
cdr3_aa: ASSPHYSNQPQH

v_call: TRBV6-5
j_call: TRBJ1-5
cdr3_aa: ASSYGTGYQPQH

v_call: TRBV11-2
j_call: TRBJ2-1
cdr3_aa: ASSLEGRGVNEQF

v_call: TRBV14
j_call: TRBJ2-2
cdr3_aa: ASSRLGQGSTGELF

v_call: TRBV10-2
j_call: TRBJ2-7
cdr3_aa: ASSEGNEQY

v_call: TRBV2
j_call: TRBJ2-1
cdr3_aa: ASSASLRGEQF

v_call: TRBV11-2
j_call: TRBJ2-1
cdr3_aa: ASSSPIEGGRSYNEQF

v_call: TRBV9
j_call: TRBJ2-1
cdr3_aa: ASSVEQDSYNEQF

v_call: TRBV6-1
j_call: TRBJ1-5
cdr3_aa: ASSEVGGWSQPQH

v_call: TRBV7-9
j_call: TRBJ2-5
cdr3_aa: ASSQRQELEETQY

v_call: TRBV5-1
j_call: TRBJ2-5
cdr3_aa: ASSLWNRGRGETQY

v_call: TRBV11-2
j_call: TRBJ2-7
cdr3_aa: ASRSGTSGSFIYEQY

v_call: TRBV27
j_call: TRBJ2-5
cdr3_aa: ASSSERQAGTQY

v_call: TRBV28
j_call: TRBJ2-1
cdr3_aa: ASSLSLNEQF

v_call: TRBV5-1
j_call: TRBJ2-1
cdr3_aa: ASSLYLAANEQF

v_call: TRBV4-3
j_call: TRBJ1-1
cdr3_aa: ASSQGQGLNTEAF

v_call: TRBV18
j_call: TRBJ2-7
cdr3_aa: ASSPGYSRSEQY

v_call: TRBV29-1
j_call: TRBJ2-1
cdr3_aa: SVVVGGGQF

v_call: TRBV7-9
j_call: TRBJ1-3
cdr3_aa: ASGLVGGNTIY

v_call: TRBV6-6
j_call: TRBJ1-4
cdr3_aa: ASSYGTREGGEKLF

v_call: TRBV28
j_call: TRBJ2-7
cdr3_aa: ASSLQPSYEQY

v_call: TRBV27
j_call: TRBJ1-4
cdr3_aa: ASSSHRGLREKLF

v_call: TRBV6-1
j_call: TRBJ2-3
cdr3_aa: ANTFGQRYTDTQY

v_call: TRBV2
j_call: TRBJ1-5
cdr3_aa: ASSEGGEAQPQH

v_call: TRBV5-1
j_call: TRBJ1-2
cdr3_aa: ASSPETGDGYT

v_call: TRBV4-1
j_call: TRBJ2-1
cdr3_aa: ASSQDFRVRSGNEQF

v_call: TRBV7-9
j_call: TRBJ2-3
cdr3_aa: ASSLVGAGEGGDTQY